These 23 T cell receptor beta chains were all obtained from the same sample, sequenced in a study of T cell changes during pregnancy in multiple sclerosis (dated by TCRdb to about 2019). The library was generated by the immunoSEQ multiplex PCR assay. TCRdb limited this immuneACCESS table to in-frame rearrangements with V and J called. A share of clones is missing; checked studies link under half to unresolved V genes, and the rest is unexplained. In all, the sample holds 25,000 to 40,000 clones, and about nine tenths of those were seen once. More than 6% of the sample goes to the ten largest clones. The specimen comprised CD8+ T cells from peripheral blood mononuclear cells, sampled before pregnancy. The receptor set was obtained from a female donor with multiple sclerosis, enrolled in a pregnancy study.

The chain combines TRBV7-7 with TRBJ2-1, with 11 bases that match TRBD1. CDR1 is SSHAT, CDR2 FNYEAQ, per germline (reference sequence). V lost 3 bases, J lost 7 bases, and 2 bases stayed unmatched. The CDR3 is 14 amino acids. The CDR3 DNA sequence: TGTGCCAGCAGCTTGGGACAGGGGGGGAATGAGCAGTTCTTC. It encodes CASSLGQGGNEQFF.

The chain uses TRBV29-1 and TRBJ2-7; maybe TRBD2 (6 bases). The germline gives CDR1 SQVTM, CDR2 ANQGSEA. Trimming removed 7 bases at V and 7 bases at J, with 17 bases between. There are 12 residues in the CDR3. The CDR3 sequence: CSAGGDLVEQYF. The CDR3 nucleotides are TGCAGCGCCGGAGGGGACCTCGTAGAGCAGTACTTC.

This chain joins TRBV30 and TRBJ2-1; TRBD2 aligns across 7 bases. V gave up 8 bases and J gave up 9 bases; unmatched junction bases: 16. This CDR3 region has 14 residues. Germline CDR1 is GTSNPN and CDR2 is SVGIG (reference sequence). In DNA form, the CDR3 reads TGTGCCCGGGATATGAGGGGCGAGCGGGGTGAGCAGTTCTTC. Its protein is CARDMRGERGEQFF.

The rearrangement joins TRBV12-2 to TRBJ2-5; the table names TRBD2, a call not compared with the DNA. TRBV12-2 is a listed pseudogene. The CDR3 runs to 15 residues. This CDR3 reads CASRPRLAPGGTQYF. The CDR3 bases are TGTGCAAGTCGCCCCAGACTAGCGCCTGGCGGGACCCAGTACTTC.

The chain links TRBV2 to TRBJ1-2, with D perhaps matching TRBD1 (6 bases). The germline V gene has CDR1 SNHLY and CDR2 FYNNEI. Trimming left V 4 bases short and J 3 bases short, with 6 bases between. The CDR3 has 12 amino acids. CDR3 region: CASSGTDYGYTF. CDR3 in DNA: TGTGCCAGCAGTGGGACAGACTATGGCTACACCTTC.

This clone was seen only once. The junction departs from germline at one end; a sequencing error may be responsible. The chain uses TRBV6-1 and TRBJ2-3, with 10 bases matching TRBD2. Germline CDR1 and CDR2: MNHNS and SASEGT. The CDR3 is 14 amino acids. As DNA, the CDR3 is TGTGCCATCAGTGAGCGGGAGGGCCCAGATACGCAGTATTTT. Residues: CAISEREGPDTQYF.

This chain connects TRBV5-6 to TRBJ1-1; TRBD1 matches at 7 bases. CDR3 length: 17 residues. V dropped 2 bases and J dropped 1; count of bases not matched to a gene: 11. The germline CDR1 and CDR2 sequences are SGHDT and YYEEEE. The CDR3 loop is CASSFRQGITGNTEAFF. The CDR3 nucleotides read TGTGCCAGCAGCTTCAGACAGGGAATAACTGGGAACACTGAAGCTTTCTTT.

The gene calls are TRBV2 and TRBJ2-7, with 7 positions matching TRBD2. J lost 3 bases, V lost 6 bases, and 11 bases had no gene match. The CDR3 extends over 15 amino acids. CDR1 and CDR2 (germline): SNHLY, FYNNEI. CDR3 sequence (DNA): TGTGCCAGCAGCAACCGTAGCGGGCCCTTCTACGAGCAGTACTTC. Its translation: CASSNRSGPFYEQYF. Full variable domain (outside the CDR3, taken from reference TRBV2 and TRBJ2-7): EPEVTQTPSHQVTQMGQEVILRCVPISNHLYFYWYRQILGQKVEFLVSFYNNEISEKSEIFDDQFSVERPDGSNFTLKIRSTKLEDSAMYFCASSNRSGPFYEQYFGPGTRLTVT.

The chain couples TRBV4-3 to TRBJ1-2, with D uncertain. Germline CDR1 and CDR2: LGHNA and YSLEER. Deletions cut 0 bases from V and 2 bases from J, with 7 bases between. The CDR3 covers 14 residues. CDR3 sequence reads: CASSQDSENYGYTF. The DNA of the CDR3 is TGCGCCAGCAGCCAAGACAGCGAGAACTATGGCTACACCTTC.

The rearrangement links TRBV29-1 to TRBJ2-1, with D tentatively TRBD2 (6 bases). Trimming removed 8 bases from V and 5 bases from J, with 13 bases in between. Germline V gives CDR1 SQVTM, CDR2 ANQGSEA. The CDR3 is 12 amino acids. CDR3 amino acids: CSPVGSNNEQFF. Written as DNA, the CDR3 is TGCAGCCCCGTCGGGAGTAACAATGAGCAGTTCTTC.

V usage is TRBV19 and J usage is TRBJ2-7; 8 bases line up with TRBD1. The CDR3 spans 16 residues. The germline V gene has CDR1 LNHDA and CDR2 SQIVND (reference sequence). The ends lost 6 bases at V and 3 bases at J; junction bases unmatched: 13. CDR3 sequence (DNA): TGTGCCAGTAGCCCTACCCCAGGGGGCGTATACTACGAGCAGTACTTC. Translation gives CASSPTPGGVYYEQYF.

CDR3 DNA: TGTGCCAGCAGCCTAGGACTAGCGGGAGCCCCGGGTGGAGATACGCAGTATTTT. Protein product: CASSLGLAGAPGGDTQYF. The V call is TRBV7-9, the J call TRBJ2-3; 13 nucleotides match TRBD2. CDR3 length: 18 amino acids. Germline-derived CDR1 and CDR2 are SEHNR and FQNEAQ (reference sequence). J was trimmed by 5 bases and V by 5 bases; bases with no gene match: 13.

V gene TRBV9 combines with J gene TRBJ2-1, with 16 bases aligning to TRBD2. Per the germline V gene, CDR1 is SGDLS and CDR2 is YYNGEE. After removal of 3 bases from V and 10 bases from J, the junction contained 7 bases not matched to a gene. CDR3 length: 16 amino acids. The CDR3 coding sequence is TGTGCCAGCAGCGCCGGGACTAGCGGGAGGGCCGGGGAGCAGTTCTTC. This encodes CASSAGTSGRAGEQFF. The variable domain in full, completed from reference TRBV9 and TRBJ2-1, reads DSGVTQTPKHLITATGQRVTLRCSPRSGDLSVYWYQQSLDQGLQFLIQYYNGEERAKGNILERFSAQQFPDLHSELNLSSLELGDSALYFCASSAGTSGRAGEQFFGPGTRLTVL.

The rearrangement links TRBV9 to TRBJ2-1; 7 positions agree with TRBD2. This CDR3 has 14 residues. The germline gives CDR1 SGDLS, CDR2 YYNGEE. V was pared by 4 bases and J by 8 bases, with 9 bases of the junction left unmatched. The CDR3 region has the DNA TGTGCCAGCAGCCAAAGCGGGGTCGGAGATGAGCAGTTCTTC. Protein: CASSQSGVGDEQFF.

The chain carries TRBV15 and TRBJ1-4; 10 nucleotides align to TRBD1. Per germline, CDR1 LNHNV and CDR2 YYDKDF (reference sequence). CDR3 length: 13 amino acids. The junction had 4 bases not matched to a gene; V was cut back by 8 bases and J by 7 bases. The CDR3 region is CATQGQGIEKLFF. In nucleotides, the CDR3 is TGTGCCACCCAGGGACAGGGGATTGAAAAACTGTTTTTT.

V usage is TRBV7-9 and J usage is TRBJ1-5, with D hard to call. This CDR3 is 14 amino acids long. V was pared by 4 bases and J by 3 bases, with 10 bases between. In germline, CDR1 is SEHNR, CDR2 FQNEAQ (reference sequence). This chain's CDR3 is CASSYPGNNQPQHF. The DNA for the CDR3 is TGTGCCAGCAGCTACCCAGGTAACAATCAGCCCCAGCATTTT.

There are a few counts of this clone. The chain has TRBV9 and TRBJ2-6; possible D gene TRBD1, 5 bases. The CDR3 contains 15 residues. The V gene's germline CDR1 is SGDLS and CDR2 YYNGEE. Trimming took 6 bases from V and 0 from J, leaving 10 bases between them. The chain's CDR3 is CASTLGHSGANVLTF. Written as DNA, the CDR3 is TGTGCCAGCACCCTGGGGCACTCTGGGGCCAACGTCCTGACTTTC.

The V call is TRBV7-2, the J call TRBJ2-1, with 8 bases aligning to TRBD2. This CDR3 comprises 16 residues. Germline lookup yields CDR1 SGHTA and CDR2 FQGNSA. The V segment lost 5 bases and the J segment 10 bases; nucleotides outside the gene matches: 16. The CDR3 DNA reads TGTGCCAGCAGCCCCCCCCCACGCGGGGGGCCCCCGGAGCAGTTCTTC. Amino acids: CASSPPPRGGPPEQFF.

The chain uses TRBV5-1 and TRBJ2-7; D ambiguous. V was cut by 1 base and J by 3 bases, with 11 bases left in between. The CDR3 is 14 residues long. Looked up from germline, CDR1 is SGHRS and CDR2 is YFSETQ. The CDR3 coding sequence is TGCGCCAGCAGCTTGAAGTCAGGCTACTACGAGCAGTACTTC. Amino acids: CASSLKSGYYEQYF.

The chain links TRBV14 to TRBJ2-1; 8 positions match TRBD1. Germline CDR1 SGHDN, CDR2 FVKESK. The CDR3 extends over 15 amino acids. With 5 bases clipped from V and 4 bases from J, the junction kept 7 bases outside the gene matches. Written as DNA, the CDR3 is TGTGCCAGCAGCGATTGGGACAGGCCTTACAATGAGCAGTTCTTC. Amino acid sequence: CASSDWDRPYNEQFF.

The CDR3 sequence is CASSGMDRVGYGYTF. The CDR3 nucleotides are TGTGCCAGCAGTGGGATGGACAGGGTGGGGTATGGCTACACCTTC. V is TRBV2 and J is TRBJ1-2, with TRBD1 matching over 8 bases. From germline, CDR1 is SNHLY and CDR2 FYNNEI. Germline trimming cut 4 bases from V and 5 bases from J; bases unmatched to any gene: 9. This CDR3 has 15 residues.

V is TRBV5-6 and J is TRBJ2-3; a possible D gene is TRBD2 (5 bases). V lost 4 bases and J lost 6, with 12 bases in between. The CDR3 has 13 residues. Germline values: CDR1 SGHDT, CDR2 YYEEEE. CDR3 region: CASSRGSGDTQYF. The CDR3 region has the DNA TGTGCCAGCAGCCGGGGATCGGGGGATACGCAGTATTTT.

This clone has more than one count but fewer than ten. This chain joins TRBV13 and TRBJ1-2; 8 positions agree with TRBD1. Germline V gene lookup returns CDR1 PRHDT and CDR2 FYEKMQ (reference sequence). The CDR3 sequence is 14 residues long. The V segment lost 5 bases and the J segment 0 bases; nucleotides outside the gene matches: 2. The CDR3 nucleotides are TGTGCCAGCAGCACACAGGGGGCTAACTATGGCTACACCTTC. Protein: CASSTQGANYGYTF.